The present entry profiles one T cell receptor (beta chain) with its context. The data are from a study of blood T cell repertoires in COVID-19. The wider study: All recovered Cohort 3 donors got two negative PCRs, got clearance, or saw symptom resolution. Specimens from acute and convalescent COVID-19 originated in the United States, Italy and Spain.

Clinical histories supplied by participants themselves formed the basis of cohort assignment. Under the authors' procedure: Amplifying reference gene primers gave estimates of nucleated cell counts. Produced via immunoSEQ multiplex PCR; TCRdb's table is partial and in-frame only. The DNA gave D and trimming, while V, J and clone size come from that table. The data show about 170,000 clones, less than 80% seen once. Trimming removed 5 bases from V and 8 bases from J, with 12 bases in between. Germline V lookup: CDR1 MNHNS, CDR2 SASEGT. This CDR3 is 12 amino acids long. This chain uses TRBV6-1 with TRBJ1-2; TRBD1 is a possible D gene (6 bases). The sequenced sample was PBMCs or T cells enriched from blood (not recorded which). The clonotype was recovered from a woman in her 70s in a cohort exposed to, infected with or recovered from COVID-19 (not recorded which). The CDR3 loop is CASSLQGGGYTF. The DNA for the CDR3 is TGTGCCAGCAGTTTACAGGGCGGCGGCTACACCTTC.